This T cell receptor (beta chain) was profiled in a study of shared clonotypes between healthy human individuals. Many counts were recorded for this clone. Generated by immunoSEQ multiplex PCR, the TCRdb table keeps only in-frame clones and is missing some. The table has about 1.1 million clones, approximately 80% seen once. Sequenced: memory CD4+ T cells from PBMCs. Subset reported: CD45RA-negative fraction. The TCR was taken from a man younger than 35 in good health. Some clones in this sample may be carry-over from other donors' samples.

The CDR3 is CASSPTAGGRQTQYF. CDR3 sequence (DNA): TGCGCCAGCAGCCCCACAGCGGGAGGGCGTCAGACCCAGTACTTC. V gene TRBV5-1 combines with J gene TRBJ2-5, with 10 bases matching TRBD2. V was pared by 4 bases and J by 6 bases, with 9 bases of the junction left unmatched. The CDR3 covers 15 residues. Per germline, CDR1 SGHRS and CDR2 YFSETQ.